These T cell receptor beta chains were read from a single sample in a study of OX40 agonist ivuxolimab in advanced cancers. Repertoires were generated with immunoSEQ multiplex PCR, while TCRdb's copy carries only in-frame clones and drops some. The sample includes about 74,000 clones, around 88% of them seen just once. The material was CD4+ or CD8+ T cells sorted from blood, obtained in a trial of the OX40 agonist ivuxolimab. All receptors derive from an adult with an advanced solid tumor such as melanoma, head and neck, liver or kidney cancer. The CDR3 runs from the conserved cysteine through the conserved F or W. The D gene is left open where the match is weak. Size is omitted from some rows. Given values are once, few, many or a class for expanded clones.

j_call d_call v_call clone_size cdr3_aa cdr3_nt
TRBJ1-2 NA TRBV5-1 NA CASSWGNNYGYTF TGCGCCAGCTCCTGGGGGAACAACTATGGCTACACCTTC
TRBJ1-3 NA TRBV11-2 NA CASSLDRSNTIYF TGTGCCAGCAGCTTAGACAGGAGCAACACCATATATTTT
TRBJ2-3 NA TRBV7-2 NA CASSLGFTQYF TGTGCCAGCAGCTTAGGGTTTACGCAGTATTTT
TRBJ2-7 NA TRBV6-6 once CASSAAGGAYEQYF TGTGCCAGCAGTGCCGCAGGAGGCGCCTACGAGCAGTACTTC
TRBJ2-2 NA TRBV5-1 NA CASSPQLFSTGELFF TGCGCCAGCAGCCCACAATTATTCTCGACCGGGGAGCTGTTTTTT
TRBJ1-1 NA TRBV7-8 once CASSVQQNTEAFF TGTGCCAGCAGCGTACAGCAGAACACTGAAGCTTTCTTT
TRBJ2-5 NA TRBV7-3 NA CASSLYGFGETQYF TGTGCCAGCAGCTTATATGGGTTCGGAGAGACCCAGTACTTC
TRBJ2-1 NA TRBV6-1 NA CASSASANYNEQFF TGTGCCAGCAGTGCTTCGGCAAATTACAATGAGCAGTTCTTC
TRBJ1-5 NA TRBV6-1 once CASSESRGYSNQPQHF TGTGCCAGCAGTGAATCTCGGGGTTATAGCAATCAGCCCCAGCATTTT
TRBJ2-3 NA TRBV5-6 once CASSITDTQYF TGTGCCAGCAGCATCACAGATACGCAGTATTTT
TRBJ2-1 TRBD1 TRBV9 NA CASSPIGGDRGHRNEQFF TGTGCCAGCAGCCCCATAGGGGGCGACAGGGGGCATCGAAATGAGCAGTTCTTC
TRBJ1-2 NA TRBV9 few CASSVAEGSFYGYTF TGTGCCAGCAGCGTAGCAGAGGGCAGCTTCTATGGCTACACCTTC
TRBJ2-1 TRBD1 TRBV7-3 NA CASSLSTGGRNEQFF TGTGCCAGCAGCTTATCGACAGGGGGTAGGAATGAGCAGTTCTTC
TRBJ2-5 NA TRBV12-5 NA CASGTGTKGPQETQYF TGTGCTAGTGGTACTGGTACGAAGGGGCCGCAAGAGACCCAGTACTTC
TRBJ1-4 NA TRBV6-5 NA CASRKSDNEKLFF TGTGCCAGCAGGAAATCAGATAATGAAAAACTGTTTTTT
TRBJ1-1 NA TRBV6-5 NA CASSYSMTTPTEAFF TGTGCCAGCAGTTACTCGATGACCACCCCGACTGAAGCTTTCTTT
TRBJ2-1 TRBD2 TRBV6-1 NA CASSGGGGRMKGSSYNEQFF TGTGCCAGCAGTGGCGGCGGGGGACGGATGAAGGGGAGCTCCTACAATGAGCAGTTCTTC
TRBJ2-7 TRBD2 TRBV11-3 NA CASSLTSGIAYEQYF TGTGCCAGCAGCTTAACTAGCGGGATCGCCTACGAGCAGTACTTC
TRBJ1-2 NA TRBV5-6 NA CASSLAARGVYGYTF TGTGCCAGCAGCTTGGCGGCCAGGGGCGTCTATGGCTACACCTTC
TRBJ2-6 NA TRBV11-2 NA CASTPKETGANVLTF TGTGCCAGCACCCCTAAGGAAACTGGGGCCAACGTCCTGACTTTC
TRBJ1-2 NA TRBV27 once CASSLQSNYGYTF TGTGCCAGCAGTTTACAATCTAACTATGGCTACACCTTC
TRBJ2-1 TRBD1 TRBV5-1 NA CASSLVDRGPGMASYNEQFF TGCGCCAGCAGCTTGGTGGACAGGGGCCCGGGGATGGCCTCCTACAATGAGCAGTTCTTC
TRBJ2-2 NA TRBV5-1 NA CASSTGPGTGELFF TGCGCCAGCAGCACGGGACCCGGCACCGGGGAGCTGTTTTTT
TRBJ1-1 NA TRBV6-1 NA CASSEGTVGVVTEAFF TGTGCCAGCAGTGAGGGAACGGTGGGGGTAGTCACTGAAGCTTTCTTT
TRBJ2-5 TRBD2 TRBV9 NA CASSVGGYQETQYF TGTGCCAGCAGCGTGGGAGGGTACCAAGAGACCCAGTACTTC